These 14 T cell receptor beta chains were all obtained from the same sample, sequenced in a study of T cells after yellow fever vaccination. TCRdb re-called the 5' RACE reads through MiXCR, storing one row per CDR3 protein. The table includes about 300,000 distinct CDR3 sequences, 7.5% to 9% detected once. The starting material was CD4+ T cells sorted from PBMCs, obtained 5 days after the yellow fever booster vaccination. The receptors shown here come from a young man who received the YFV17D yellow fever vaccine.

DNA for the CDR3: TGTGCCAGCAGCCCTGCCCAGGGGGCGCTTCTTGGCTACACCTTC. Protein sequence: CASSPAQGALLGYTF. This chain joins TRBV7-9 and TRBJ1-2, with 8 nucleotides matching TRBD1. V shed 5 bases, J shed 7 bases, and the junction held 12 bases outside the gene matches. The CDR3 is made up of 15 amino acids. Germline V gene sequence: CDR1 SEHNR, CDR2 FQNEAQ (reference sequence).

V is TRBV20-1 and J is TRBJ2-2; D assignment may be TRBD1 or TRBD2 (6 bases each). V lost 6 bases and J lost 4, with 12 bases in between. CDR3 length: 13 amino acids. The germline gives CDR1 DFQATT, CDR2 SNEGSKA (reference sequence). CDR3 loop: CSARDTGTGELFF. The CDR3 nucleotides read TGCAGTGCGCGGGACACGGGCACCGGGGAGCTGTTTTTT.

The chain links TRBV4-2 to TRBJ1-6; TRBD1 aligns across 8 bases. CDR1 LGHNA and CDR2 YNFKEQ come from the germline V gene. Trimming removed 3 bases from V and 10 bases from J; junction bases left unmatched: 5. This CDR3 has 14 residues. The CDR3 nucleotides read TGTGCCAGCAGCCAGGGACAGGCAGTCTCACCCCTCCACTTT. The encoded protein is CASSQGQAVSPLHF.

This rearrangement joins TRBV19 to TRBJ1-1; D unresolved. This CDR3 has 13 amino acids. Trimming pared 1 base from V and 1 base from J, leaving 4 bases between. Germline CDR1 LNHDA, CDR2 SQIVND (reference sequence). CDR3 DNA sequence: TGTGCCAGTAGTATAGGTCCGAACACTGAAGCTTTCTTT. Translating it yields CASSIGPNTEAFF.

This clonotype was observed a few times. V usage is TRBV7-9 and J usage is TRBJ1-5; D ambiguous. There are 17 residues in the CDR3. CDR1 is SEHNR and CDR2 is FQNEAQ in the germline V gene (reference sequence). V lost 1 base to trimming and J lost 4 bases, with 17 bases between them. CDR3 nucleotides: TGTGCCAGCAGCTTAGGGGTAGGGCAGGTCGTTAATCAGCCCCAGCATTTT. Protein product: CASSLGVGQVVNQPQHF.

This clonotype was picked up many times. The chain couples TRBV29-1 to TRBJ2-3; 10 nucleotides match TRBD1. Germline V lookup: CDR1 SQVTM, CDR2 ANQGSEA. With 7 bases clipped from V and 4 bases from J, the junction kept 8 bases outside the gene matches. The CDR3 contains 14 residues. The CDR3 DNA reads TGCAGCGCGGGGACAGGGGTTATTGCAGATACGCAGTATTTT. It encodes CSAGTGVIADTQYF.

This clonotype was seen only a few times. V usage is TRBV4-1 and J usage is TRBJ1-6; no definite D call. V was clipped by 5 bases and J by 7 bases, with 15 bases between them. CDR1 is MGHRA, CDR2 YSYEKL, per germline. The CDR3 loop spans 15 amino acids. The CDR3 DNA reads TGCGCCAGCAGCTCGACCGGCGGGGAGAATTCACCCCTCCACTTT. Translation: CASSSTGGENSPLHF.

This clonotype was seen at least ten times. The chain couples TRBV12-3 or TRBV12-4 to TRBJ1-5; maybe TRBD1 (5 bases). With 7 bases removed from V and 0 bases from J, the gap between germline ends came to 13 bases. This CDR3 has 15 amino acids. CDR3 DNA sequence: TGTGCCAGCACCAACGACAGATATAGCAATCAGCCCCAGCATTTT. Its protein product is CASTNDRYSNQPQHF.

The V call is TRBV4-3, the J call TRBJ2-2; 12 bases are shared with TRBD2. The CDR3 sequence is 18 residues long. With 3 bases clipped from V and 6 bases from J, the junction kept 11 bases outside the gene matches. In germline, CDR1 is LGHNA, CDR2 YSLEER. CDR3 in DNA: TGCGCCAGCAGCCAGGCCCAGACTAGCGGGGGACGAGCCGGGGAGCTGTTTTTT. Translation gives CASSQAQTSGGRAGELFF.

In this sample, this clonotype turned up many times. The chain is built from TRBV5-1 and TRBJ2-1, with 11 bases that match TRBD2. The CDR3 is 16 amino acids. The germline CDR1 and CDR2 sequences are SGHRS and YFSETQ. The V segment lost 2 bases and the J segment 5 bases; nucleotides outside the gene matches: 6. CDR3 amino acids: CASSLSSGGSNNEQFF. Written as DNA, the CDR3 is TGCGCCAGCAGCTTATCTAGCGGGGGGAGCAACAATGAGCAGTTCTTC. Supplemented by reference TRBV5-1 and TRBJ2-1, the full variable domain reads KAGVTQTPRYLIKTRGQQVTLSCSPISGHRSVSWYQQTPGQGLQFLFEYFSETQRNKGNFPGRFSGRQFSNSRSEMNVSTLELGDSALYLCASSLSSGGSNNEQFFGPGTRLTVL.

This clonotype was counted between two and nine times. V and J are TRBV4-2 and TRBJ2-5; possibly TRBD2 for D (5 bases). Per germline, CDR1 LGHNA and CDR2 YNFKEQ. V lost 1 base and J lost 3, with 12 bases in between. The CDR3 has 15 residues. The CDR3 here is CASSQAADEKETQYF. For the CDR3, the DNA is TGTGCCAGCAGCCAAGCAGCGGATGAAAAAGAGACCCAGTACTTC.

This chain uses TRBV3-1 with TRBJ1-4; D is uncertain. Germline CDR1 is LGHDT and CDR2 is YNNKEL (reference sequence). V was clipped by 1 base and J by 11 bases, with 17 bases between them. The CDR3 sequence is 15 residues long. Here the CDR3 reads CASSQGGQGGRKLFF. As DNA, the CDR3 is TGTGCCAGCAGCCAAGGAGGCCAAGGAGGGCGGAAACTGTTTTTT.

This clonotype was observed a few times. This chain uses TRBV11-1 with TRBJ2-2, with D possibly matching TRBD2 (5 bases). This CDR3 comprises 17 residues. The germline V gene encodes CDR1 SGHAT and CDR2 FQDESV (reference sequence). Trimming shortened V by 1 base and J by 5 bases, and 17 bases separated the two germline ends. CDR3 in amino acids: CASSLGLGRRGTGELFF. DNA for the CDR3: TGTGCCAGCAGCTTAGGTTTGGGAAGGAGAGGGACCGGGGAGCTGTTTTTT.

This clonotype was found many times. The chain links TRBV7-8 to TRBJ2-7, with a weak D call TRBD1 (6 bases). V lost 6 bases, J lost 0 bases, and 12 bases lay in between. CDR1 SGHVS and CDR2 FQNEAQ come from the germline V gene. This CDR3 is 14 amino acids long. The CDR3 sequence: CASRPDRHSYEQYV. CDR3 DNA: TGTGCCAGCAGGCCCGACAGGCACTCCTACGAGCAGTACGTC.